This is a list of T cell receptor beta chains from one sample in a study of OX40 agonist ivuxolimab in advanced cancers. Clones were sequenced by immunoSEQ multiplex PCR, and TCRdb holds only the in-frame ones, with some missing. The sample shows some 74,000 clones, around 90% of them seen only once. The input for sequencing was CD4+ or CD8+ T cells sorted from blood, taken in a trial of the OX40 agonist ivuxolimab. The receptors originated from an adult with an advanced solid tumor such as melanoma, head and neck, liver or kidney cancer. Both conserved end residues are part of each CDR3. A D gene is named only where the DNA matches it firmly. Clone size is shown for a subset of rows, as once, few, many or a class of expanded clone.

clone_size d_call j_call v_call cdr3_nt cdr3_aa
. . TRBJ2-5 TRBV13 TGTGCCAGCAGCTTAGGCCCCCCGGACATTGCAGAGACCCAGTACTTC CASSLGPPDIAETQYF
. . TRBJ2-3 TRBV5-1 TGCGCCAGCAGCTCGCTCCTCACAGATACGCAGTATTTT CASSSLLTDTQYF
. . TRBJ1-2 TRBV29-1 TGCAGCGTAGCGACGGTCTATGGCTACACCTTC CSVATVYGYTF
once . TRBJ1-2 TRBV6-5 TGTGCCAGCGCACCATCGGTTGGAGCTGATTATGGCTACACCTTC CASAPSVGADYGYTF
. . TRBJ1-1 TRBV20-1 TGCAGTGCTAGAGAGGAAACTGAAGCTTTCTTT CSAREETEAFF
. . TRBJ2-3 TRBV11-3 TGTGCCAGCAGCTCATCCGGGACACCAAGCCCTCAGTATTTT CASSSSGTPSPQYF
. TRBD1 TRBJ1-2 TRBV7-9 TGTGCCAGCAGCAATACGGGGGGACAGGTTGGCGGCTACACCTTC CASSNTGGQVGGYTF
. . TRBJ2-7 TRBV10-3 TGTGCCATCAGCGGGACCTACGAGCAGTACTTC CAISGTYEQYF
. TRBD1 TRBJ1-2 TRBV19 TGTGCCAGTAGTACCGACAGGGTCAAGGGGGGCTACACCTTC CASSTDRVKGGYTF
. . TRBJ1-2 TRBV28 TGTGCCAGCAGTTTGGAAGAAACCCATGGCTACACCTTC CASSLEETHGYTF
. . TRBJ2-5 TRBV5-1 TGCGCCAGCAGCTTGGGAGTACAGGGTGAGGGAGAGACCCAGTACTTC CASSLGVQGEGETQYF
. TRBD1 TRBJ1-4 TRBV28 TGTGCCAGCAGTTTCGGGCAGGGGGCATCTAATGAAAAACTGTTTTTT CASSFGQGASNEKLFF
. . TRBJ1-5 TRBV27 TGTGCCAGCAGCTATCAGGGAAGGAATCAGCCCCAGCATTTT CASSYQGRNQPQHF
once . TRBJ1-4 TRBV28 TGTGCCACCGTTACGGGGAGGGCGGCGGAAAAACTGTTTTTT CATVTGRAAEKLFF
once . TRBJ1-5 TRBV28 TGTGCCAGCAGTTTTTGGTATCAGCCCCAGCATTTT CASSFWYQPQHF
. TRBD2 TRBJ2-3 TRBV11-3 TGTGCCAGCAGCGCTAGCGGGTATACGCAGTATTTT CASSASGYTQYF
. . TRBJ2-2 TRBV10-3 TGTGCCATCACGGCGTTGGGTACCGGGGAGCTGTTTTTT CAITALGTGELFF
. . TRBJ1-1 TRBV6-6 TGTGCCAGCAGCTTCTTATCAGGGGCGGGCAACACTGAAGCTTTCTTT CASSFLSGAGNTEAFF
. . TRBJ1-5 TRBV2 TGTGCCAGCAGTGAGGTCGGTAGGAATCAGCCCCAGCATTTT CASSEVGRNQPQHF
. . TRBJ1-4 TRBV6-5 TGTGCCAGCAGGGCAGGAGACGGAGGGGAACTGTTTTTT CASRAGDGGELFF
once TRBD2 TRBJ2-5 TRBV7-2 TGTGCCAGCAGCCGCCTAGCGGGGTTCCAAGAGACCCAGTACTTC CASSRLAGFQETQYF
. . TRBJ1-5 TRBV6-1 TGTGCCAGCAGCGTAACAGGGATTCAGCCCCAGCATTTT CASSVTGIQPQHF
. . TRBJ1-5 TRBV7-2 TGTGCCAGCAGCCTACAGGGTCGACAGCCCCAGCATTTT CASSLQGRQPQHF
. . TRBJ2-4 TRBV28 TGTGCCAGCAGTTTAGCCCAGGGTAAAAACATTCAGTACTTC CASSLAQGKNIQYF
. . TRBJ2-1 TRBV11-3 TGTGCCAGCAGCCAGGACAGTTTCAATGAGCAGTTCTTC CASSQDSFNEQFF
few . TRBJ2-7 TRBV28 TGTGCCAGCAGTTTATCGTACAGAAGCTACGAGCAGTACTTC CASSLSYRSYEQYF
. . TRBJ2-3 TRBV5-4 TGTGCCTGGGGGGTCTGGACCACAGATACGCAGTATTTT CAWGVWTTDTQYF
once TRBD2 TRBJ2-7 TRBV4-1 TGCGCCAGCAGCCAAGATAGGGGACTAGGCTACGAGCAGTACTTC CASSQDRGLGYEQYF
. TRBD2 TRBJ2-5 TRBV7-2 TGTGCCAGCAGCTTCGGCGGGGGGGCCGGGGAGACCCAGTACTTC CASSFGGGAGETQYF
. . TRBJ2-5 TRBV5-1 TGCGCCAGCAGCTGGGGTGGCCAAGAGACCCAGTACTTC CASSWGGQETQYF
few . TRBJ2-5 TRBV5-1 TGCGCCAGCAGCTTTAAGGCCCCCGCGACCCAGTACTTC CASSFKAPATQYF
few . TRBJ1-3 TRBV7-9 TGTGCCACTCACTCGGACAGTCGGGGCACCATATATTTT CATHSDSRGTIYF
. . TRBJ2-6 TRBV27 TGTGCCAGCAGCTCTCACTCTGGGGCCAACGTCCTGACTTTC CASSSHSGANVLTF
. . TRBJ2-1 TRBV7-2 TGTGCCAGCAGCTATGGGGGTCAGCAGTTCTTC CASSYGGQQFF
. . TRBJ1-3 TRBV2 TGTGCCAGCAGTGAATACCGCTCTGGAAACACCATATATTTT CASSEYRSGNTIYF
. . TRBJ1-2 TRBV18 TGTGCCAGCTCAAGGGATCACTTTTATGGCTACACCTTC CASSRDHFYGYTF
. . TRBJ1-1 TRBV7-2 TGTGCCAGCAGGCAGAAGAGACAGGCGAACACTGAAGCTTTCTTT CASRQKRQANTEAFF
. TRBD1 TRBJ1-5 TRBV28 TGTGCCATCCAACAACTATCAAAGGGGGCCTGGGGCAATCAGCCCCAGCATTTT CAIQQLSKGAWGNQPQHF
. . TRBJ2-5 TRBV5-5 TGTGCCAGCAGCTTTTGGGGAGAAGAGACCCAGTACTTC CASSFWGEETQYF
few TRBD1 TRBJ2-1 TRBV4-1 TGCGCCAGCAGCCAGGCTGAACAAGGGACAGGGTTATTATATGAGCAGTTCTTC CASSQAEQGTGLLYEQFF
. . TRBJ1-1 TRBV20-1 TGCAGTGCTAGGGGTCCCGGGGAAGCTTTCTTT CSARGPGEAFF
. . TRBJ1-4 TRBV5-5 TGTGCCAGCAGCACCGGGCGGAGGCAGGGAGGTGAAAAACTGTTTTTT CASSTGRRQGGEKLFF
. TRBD2 TRBJ2-2 TRBV4-2 TGTGCCAGCAGCCAGGACCCAGCGGGAGCGAACACCGGGGAGCTGTTTTTT CASSQDPAGANTGELFF
. TRBD2 TRBJ2-1 TRBV7-2 TGTGCCAGCAGCTTAGGACGCGGGGGGGGAAAGAATGAGCAGTTCTTC CASSLGRGGGKNEQFF
. . TRBJ2-5 TRBV11-3 TGTGCCAGCAGCTTAGAAGAGACCCAGTACTTC CASSLEETQYF
. . TRBJ2-5 TRBV9 TGTGCCAGCAGCGTAGGCCTTGGGGCGAAGAGGGAGCAGTACTTC CASSVGLGAKREQYF
. TRBD1 TRBJ1-2 TRBV19 TGTGCCAGTAGTTTAGGACAGGGAAAAGGCTACACCTTC CASSLGQGKGYTF
. . TRBJ2-1 TRBV5-4 TGTGCCAGCAGCCCCCCCCTAACGGGTGATGCGTTCTTC CASSPPLTGDAFF
. . TRBJ2-7 TRBV10-3 TGTGCCATCAGCTGGGACGTCGGAGATTACGAGCAGTACTTC CAISWDVGDYEQYF
. TRBD2 TRBJ2-3 TRBV10-3 TGTGCCATCAGTGAGACCCTAGCGGGGGGCACAGATACGCAGTATTTT CAISETLAGGTDTQYF
medium-sized . TRBJ1-2 TRBV6-5 TGTGCCAGCAGTGCAGTCCGGGCGGATCCGGATGGCTACACCTTC CASSAVRADPDGYTF
. . TRBJ2-6 TRBV4-1 TGCGCCAGCAGCCAAGGGATTGTCAGGAGACCCGCTTCTGGGGCCAACGTCCTGACTTTC CASSQGIVRRPASGANVLTF